Following are 11 T cell receptor beta chains from one sample sequenced in a study of T cell changes during pregnancy in multiple sclerosis. Sequencing was performed with immunoSEQ multiplex PCR; in TCRdb, only in-frame clones are kept and a portion is missing. The sample includes tens of thousands of clones, about 92% of them seen just once. The input for sequencing was peripheral blood, taken in the second trimester of pregnancy. Receptors originate from a female donor in good health, enrolled as a control in a pregnancy study.

This chain joins TRBV9 and TRBJ1-1; D gene uncertain. The CDR3 runs to 14 residues. The germline V and J ends were trimmed by 0 bases and 8 bases, with 14 bases remaining between them. Germline V lookup: CDR1 SGDLS, CDR2 YYNGEE. The CDR3, as DNA: TGTGCCAGCAGCGTAGAGAGGTGGAGTTCGGAAGCTTTCTTT. Residues: CASSVERWSSEAFF.

The chain has TRBV15 and TRBJ1-5, with D possibly being TRBD1 (6 bases). Trimming removed 5 bases at V and 4 bases at J, with 12 bases between. The CDR3 totals 14 residues. Germline-derived CDR1 and CDR2 are LNHNV and YYDKDF (reference sequence). In DNA, the CDR3 is TGTGCCACCAGCGGGGACATAGGGAATCAGCCCCAGCATTTT. Protein product: CATSGDIGNQPQHF.

The chain couples TRBV6-6 to TRBJ2-7; the D is unclear. The V gene lost 0 bases and the J gene lost 0 bases, with 6 bases spanning the gap. CDR1 is MNHNY and CDR2 is SVGAGI in the germline V gene (reference sequence). The CDR3 spans 14 residues. CDR3 loop: CASSYSGVSYEQYF. CDR3 in DNA: TGTGCCAGCAGTTACTCAGGAGTCTCCTACGAGCAGTACTTC.

V gene TRBV2 combines with J gene TRBJ1-1; D possibly corresponds to TRBD1 (5 bases). Germline loops: CDR1 SNHLY, CDR2 FYNNEI. The length of the CDR3 is 13 residues. Trimming stripped 2 bases from V and 3 bases from J, with 7 bases between. CDR3 sequence reads: CASSEQGDTEAFF. As DNA, the CDR3 is TGTGCCAGCAGTGAACAGGGTGACACTGAAGCTTTCTTT.

The CDR3 is CASSLEGRDTQYF. The CDR3 DNA reads as TGTGCCAGCAGTCTAGAGGGTAGGGATACGCAGTATTTT. The V gene is TRBV27, the J gene TRBJ2-3; D may be TRBD2 (5 bases). CDR3 length: 13 amino acids. V lost 5 bases and J lost 6, with 12 bases in between. Per the germline V gene, CDR1 is MNHEY and CDR2 is SMNVEV (reference sequence).

V is TRBV4-1 and J is TRBJ2-1; 13 bases match TRBD2. Trimming took 1 base from V and 0 from J; bases not matched to a gene: 6. This CDR3 region has 19 residues. In germline, CDR1 is MGHRA, CDR2 YSYEKL. The CDR3 DNA reads TGCGCCAGCAGCCAAGGGACTAGCGGGGGCCATCACTCCTACAATGAGCAGTTCTTC. Its protein product is CASSQGTSGGHHSYNEQFF.

The V gene is TRBV30, the J gene TRBJ1-5, with a possible D match to TRBD1 (5 bases). The CDR3 totals 13 residues. Germline V CDR1 and CDR2: GTSNPN, SVGIG (reference sequence). Trimming left V 5 bases short and J 16 bases short, with 24 bases between. The CDR3 sequence: CAWSLTRGTMKHF. In DNA, the CDR3 is TGTGCCTGGTCACTCACGCGGGGGACCATGAAACATTTT.

This clone was seen once. The chain couples TRBV19 to TRBJ1-6; no clear D gene. From germline, CDR1 is LNHDA and CDR2 SQIVND (reference sequence). V was trimmed by 2 bases and J by 11 bases, leaving 10 bases between them. This CDR3 has 13 residues. The CDR3 is CASSIFGITPLHF. CDR3 DNA: TGTGCCAGTAGTATATTCGGGATTACACCCCTCCACTTT.

This clone was observed a single time. The chain links TRBV2 to TRBJ2-7; 9 nucleotides line up with TRBD1. CDR1 is SNHLY and CDR2 is FYNNEI in the germline V gene. CDR3 size: 15 residues. V shed 5 bases, J shed 1 base, and the junction held 6 bases outside the gene matches. The CDR3 is CASSRDRARSYEQYF. As DNA, the CDR3 is TGTGCCAGCAGTAGGGACAGGGCGAGGTCCTACGAGCAGTACTTC.

This chain links TRBV7-5 with TRBJ2-6; the table's D gene call, TRBD1, was not cross checked with the DNA. TRBV7-5 is shown as a pseudogene. The length of the CDR3 is 16 residues. Here the CDR3 reads CARSRSRQSRANVLTF. The CDR3 DNA reads TGTGCCAGAAGTCGCAGTAGACAAAGTCGGGCCAACGTCCTGACTTTC.

This clone was seen a single time. One end of the junction varies from germline; a read error may be responsible. The chain recombines TRBV5-1 with TRBJ1-1, with D possibly being TRBD1 (6 bases). The CDR3 runs 14 residues. Germline CDR1 and CDR2: SGHRS and YFSETQ. The CDR3 bases are TGCGCCAGCCGCTTGGGGGGCGAGAACACTGAAGCTTTCTTT. This gives the protein CASRLGGENTEAFF.